This T cell receptor beta chain comes out of a study of cytomegalovirus exposure and HLA in healthy donors (dated by TCRdb to about 2017). Looking at the study overall: In an earlier analysis of 587 of the donors, approximately 260 Gb of sequence data and 90 million to 120 million unique TCR beta sequences from 150 million to 200 million T cells were reported. An early release covering roughly 600 HLA-typed donors comprised 250 to 350 gigabases of sequencing data and around 85 million unique TCR sequences. Of the roughly 390 genotyped donors, around 81% fell in the genetic ancestry cluster associated with self-reported Caucasian donors. The study aimed to test whether cataloging public T cell receptors could reveal signatures of past pathogen exposure. The study profiled the T cell repertoires of some 610 subjects by immunosequencing and related them to cytomegalovirus serostatus. Along with the approximately 650-subject first cohort, a separate validation cohort of some 130 different subjects was used. High-throughput TCR immunosequencing, statistical association of individual TCRs with disease status, and machine learning were combined to predict cytomegalovirus infection status. In a later analysis, previously published TCR beta repertoires from several hundred donors were re-analyzed and high-resolution HLA genotyping was added so that TCR occurrence patterns could be studied. The later analysis used no new phenotypic data to find candidate immune exposures, relying instead on TCR beta sequences and their occurrence across donors. To decide whether each TCR beta V gene segment behaved as functional or pseudogenic, an earlier analysis of some 600 of the donors relied on high-throughput TCR beta sequencing. Donor age, sex, ethnicity and CMV serostatus were compiled alongside the repertoire data. A later genetic analysis took genome-wide SNP genotypes for 398 of the 666 donors and used that subset as a discovery cohort. Every discovery cohort repertoire had been produced on one sequencing platform. HLA typing included class I and class II loci at four-digit resolution. The number of typed donors differed by locus: roughly 629-630 for A, B, C, DRB1 and DQB1; some 540 for DQA1; approximately 610 for DPA1; and roughly 490 for DPB1. Because of strong linkage in the cohort, a handful of DR-DQ haplotypes were treated as single units for association and clustering. On average, roughly 250,000 unique TCR beta nucleotide sequences were sequenced per donor among 398 genotyped donors of the cohort, with roughly 20% of those sequences being non-productive. Study-wide findings and limitations: In a later genetic analysis, fewer N-insertions in productive TCRs were reported among donors in an Asian-associated ancestry cluster than the roughly 640-donor mean. Because the 87-base-pair reads could not distinguish some IMGT-functional V segments, including TRBV6-2 and TRBV6-3, those segments were excluded. Only TCR beta chains were sequenced in this cohort, and the absence of alpha or paired-chain data limited detectable features. A further reported finding was that TCR beta sequences accurately predicted the HLA-A and HLA-B alleles for most subjects in the first cohort. In a later analysis, TCR association rates were found to vary across HLA loci, with the most associated TCRs seen for DRB1 alleles and the fewest for HLA-C alleles. According to a later analysis, most CMV-associated TCR beta chains appeared to be HLA-restricted, and the HLA associations seemed to be driven largely by CMV exposure. A cluster of highly shared sequence variants was judged likely to represent a technical artifact of the sequencing pipeline. In a later analysis, HLA-associated TCR beta chains were found to be more clonally expanded and to have lower generation probabilities than equally common non-associated chains. In vitro tests confirmed that a few of the cytomegalovirus-associated TCR beta chains recognize cytomegalovirus antigens. Immune exposure information for the cohort was limited to CMV serostatus. Strong co-occurrence of HLA alleles, especially DR and DQ, made assigning TCR associations to individual alleles difficult. Because HLA typing was missing for some donors at each locus, association tests included only the typed subset. Most TCR sequences were seen in very few donors, while some public TCRs were found in many individuals. A later analysis associated about 17,000 TCR beta sequences with specific HLA alleles at a false discovery rate of 0.05. In a later analysis, several top co-occurrence clusters were reported to appear linked to parvovirus B19, influenza, CMV and Epstein-Barr virus. An earlier analysis of approximately 590 of the donors showed that most TCR beta V segments appeared in productive rearrangements either about 90% or about 30% of the time, which broadly matched IMGT annotations. Presence/absence analyses assumed roughly uniform sequencing depth across donors, an assumption that may not hold. It was suggested by the authors that the approach could potentially be generalized to other disease states and immunological phenotypes. The earlier analysis of almost 600 of the donors excluded some 15 rarely observed V segments, including chromosome 9 orphons, because counts were too low. A total of 150 or so TCR beta chains were listed by the study as associated with cytomegalovirus. In both the original and validation cohorts, the classifier was reported to diagnose cytomegalovirus status with high specificity and sensitivity. An association between a missense DCLRE1C variant and V-gene and J-gene trimming of TCR beta chains was found in a later genetic analysis and replicated in an independent cohort. Linkage disequilibrium might explain the correlated functional status among segregating V segments, but an unknown experimental factor could not be excluded.

V is pruned by 1 base and J by 4 bases, leaving 19 bases of the junction without a gene match. Reading from cysteine to phenylalanine, the CDR3 counts 20 amino acids. CDR3 DNA only is kept here, 60 bases in frame from base 1. As encoded in the germline V gene, CDR1 is LGHNA while CDR2 is YSLEER. In total, over 600 healthy bone marrow donors made up the cohort. Cohort members were all nominally healthy when sampled, although unrecorded immune exposures were likely present. The donor was CMV seronegative and belonged to the group of roughly 330 seronegative cohort members. A peripheral blood sample was provided by each donor, and peripheral blood mononuclear cells were used for TCR beta sequencing. The Qiagen DNeasy Blood Extraction Kit was used to extract genomic DNA from the blood cell samples. Comments on this clone: Its target antigen remains unknown. No much larger clone is present one base from it, and per-base qualities are unavailable.

Preparation of the library involved the immunoSEQ multiplex PCR assay. The multiplex PCR relied on a mix of 60 forward primers for TCR Vbeta segments and 13 reverse primers for TCR Jbeta segments. A multiplex PCR assay on genomic DNA amplified the CDR3 region of rearranged TCR beta genes. The amplified TCR beta libraries were sequenced on the Illumina HiSeq System as 87-base-pair reads. The original methods were these. A later analysis counted tens of millions of unique TCR beta chains across the 550 to 750 repertoires, and some 11 million of these chains were shared by at least two donors. Raw reads were error-corrected and collapsed into unique sequences by a nearest-neighbor algorithm in which closely related sequences were merged to remove PCR and sequencing errors. V, D and J gene segments were assigned by aligning CDR3 sequences to IMGT reference sequences. For a sequence to be retained, a match of at least six nucleotides was required to both a V gene segment and a J gene segment. A rearrangement was called productive if the CDR3 had no stop codons and remained in frame with V and J, and every other rearrangement was called non-productive. CDR3 was defined according to IMGT convention as the region running from the second conserved V-encoded cysteine to the conserved J-encoded phenylalanine. The earlier analysis of 500 to 750 of the donors excluded any sequence lacking an unambiguous match to a single V gene segment. An earlier analysis of a few hundred of the donors called V segments functional above 56.7% productive rearrangements and segregating when the between-donor standard deviation exceeded 5%. A statistical classification framework was developed to diagnose cytomegalovirus status using the catalog of TCR beta chain sequences. V and J gene assignment, in a later analysis, came from comparing TCR nucleotide sequences with IMGT/GENE-DB human TR gene sequences. In a later analysis, CDR3 sequences and most-parsimonious VDJ recombination scenarios were assigned using the TCRdist pipeline. In a later analysis, each TCR beta chain was defined by its CDR3 amino acid sequence together with its V-gene family, and reads without a unique V-gene family were excluded. As a way to deal with suspected cross-contamination and a sequencing artifact, a later analysis dropped approximately 570 nucleotide sequences that were highly shared and had low generation probability. In a later analysis, a clonal expansion index for each public chain was calculated from normalized within-repertoire ranks of inferred template counts. In a later analysis, generation probabilities were computed with a VDJ recombination model fitted to out-of-frame rearrangements, and the resulting probabilities were checked against IGoR. In a later analysis, hypergeometric tests were used to score TCR-TCR, TCR-HLA and TCR-CMV co-occurrence, with a repertoire-size bias correction applied to TCR pairs. To estimate false discovery rates, a later analysis permuted the HLA or CMV assignments 20 times. In a later analysis, co-occurring TCRs were grouped using DBSCAN, with TCRdist sequence similarity added in when clustering inside HLA-allele-positive subsets. Repertoires with fewer than 30,000 or more than 120,000 public chains were left out of co-occurrence clustering, as were about 5 repertoires with anomalous nucleotide sharing. Held by TCRdb, this immuneACCESS table contains in-frame sequences only and omits some clones. Under half of the omission traces to an unresolved V gene where checked; the cause of the rest is unknown. Clone size and the V and J calls come from that table; the DNA yielded D and trimming. The sample has 150,000 to 200,000 clones on record, roughly four fifths of them singletons. The top ten hold about 1.8% of the sample.

The TCR originated in a man between 18 and 35 years old in good health and CMV-seronegative. Source material: PBMCs. The V and J genes are TRBV4-3 and TRBJ2-7, with 10 bases in between that match TRBD2. This receptor has the CDR3 CASSQVARLAGVQPPYEQYF. The DNA sequence is given as TGCGCCAGCAGCCAAGTTGCGCGCCTAGCGGGAGTCCAACCGCCTTACGAGCAGTACTTC.